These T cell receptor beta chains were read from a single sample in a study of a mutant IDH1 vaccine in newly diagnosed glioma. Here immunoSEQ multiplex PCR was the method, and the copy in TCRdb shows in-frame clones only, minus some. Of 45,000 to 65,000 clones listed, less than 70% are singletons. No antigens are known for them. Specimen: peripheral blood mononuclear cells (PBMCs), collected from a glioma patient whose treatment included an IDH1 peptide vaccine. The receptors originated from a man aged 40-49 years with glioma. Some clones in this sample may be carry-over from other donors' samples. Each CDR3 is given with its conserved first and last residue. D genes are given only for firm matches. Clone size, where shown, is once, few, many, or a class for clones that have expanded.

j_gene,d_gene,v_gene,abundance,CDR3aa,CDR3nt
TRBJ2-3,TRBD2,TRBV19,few,CASSIGEGPSTDTQYF,TGTGCCAGTAGTATAGGGGAGGGCCCTAGCACAGATACGCAGTATTTT
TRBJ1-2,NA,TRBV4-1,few,CASSQDSGGGYGYTF,TGCGCCAGCAGCCAAGATTCGGGGGGGGGCTATGGCTACACCTTC
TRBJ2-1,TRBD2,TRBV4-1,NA,CASSQLLAGFNEQFF,TGCGCCAGCAGCCAGCTACTAGCGGGTTTCAATGAGCAGTTCTTC
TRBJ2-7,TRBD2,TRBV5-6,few,CASSLNPGGEQYF,TGTGCCAGCAGCTTGAATCCGGGAGGCGAGCAGTACTTC
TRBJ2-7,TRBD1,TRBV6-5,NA,CASSSGQGASEQYF,TGTGCCAGCAGTTCGGGACAGGGGGCGAGTGAGCAGTACTTC
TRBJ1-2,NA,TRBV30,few,CAWNYPGESGYTF,TGTGCCTGGAACTACCCGGGGGAATCAGGCTACACCTTC
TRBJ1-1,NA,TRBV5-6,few,CASSPGTLFYTEAFF,TGTGCCAGCAGCCCAGGGACCCTTTTTTACACTGAAGCTTTCTTT
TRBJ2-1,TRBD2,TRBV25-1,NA,CASRPPAGEMYNEQFF,TGTGCCAGCAGGCCACCGGCGGGGGAGATGTACAATGAGCAGTTCTTC
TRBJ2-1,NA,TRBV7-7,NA,CASSPDPSWNEQFF,TGTGCTAGCAGCCCGGACCCATCTTGGAATGAGCAGTTCTTC
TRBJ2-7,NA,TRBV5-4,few,CASSMLDPLWNEQYF,TGTGCCAGCAGCATGCTAGATCCCCTCTGGAACGAGCAGTACTTC
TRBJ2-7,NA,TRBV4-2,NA,CASSHNTKGSSYEQYF,TGTGCCAGCAGCCATAACACTAAGGGAAGCTCCTACGAGCAGTACTTC
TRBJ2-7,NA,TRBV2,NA,CASTEGEYYEQYF,TGTGCCAGCACCGAGGGGGAATACTACGAGCAGTACTTC
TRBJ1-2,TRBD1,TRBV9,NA,CASSAVPGQDFYGYTF,TGTGCCAGCAGCGCGGTACCGGGACAGGATTTCTATGGCTACACCTTC
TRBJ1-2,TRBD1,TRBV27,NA,CASRPMGTVPNYGYTF,TGTGCCAGCAGACCAATGGGGACAGTTCCTAACTATGGCTACACCTTC
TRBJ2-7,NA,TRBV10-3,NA,CAISTPGSYEQYF,TGTGCCATCAGTACCCCAGGCTCCTACGAGCAGTACTTC
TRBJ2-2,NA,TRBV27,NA,CASSLYPNTGELFF,TGTGCCAGCAGTTTATACCCGAACACCGGGGAGCTGTTTTTT
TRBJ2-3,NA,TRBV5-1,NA,CASSSGDTQYF,TGCGCCAGCAGCTCCGGAGATACGCAGTATTTT
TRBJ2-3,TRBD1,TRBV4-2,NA,CASSLDRSDTQYF,TGTGCCAGCAGCCTGGACAGGTCAGATACGCAGTATTTT
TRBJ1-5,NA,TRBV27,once,CASSPGGQGQPQHF,TGTGCCAGCAGCCCCGGGGGCCAGGGTCAGCCCCAGCATTTT
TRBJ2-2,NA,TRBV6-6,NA,CASQHGGDTGELFF,TGTGCCAGCCAACACGGTGGGGACACCGGGGAGCTGTTTTTT
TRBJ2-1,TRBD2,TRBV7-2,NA,CASSSRGLAGSRGYEQFF,TGTGCCAGCAGCTCGAGAGGACTAGCGGGGTCGCGGGGTTATGAGCAGTTCTTC
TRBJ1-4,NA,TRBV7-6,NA,CASSLVFGKKLFF,TGTGCCAGCAGCTTAGTTTTTGGGAAAAAACTGTTTTTT
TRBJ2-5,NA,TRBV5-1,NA,CASSFYQETQYF,TGCGCCAGCAGCTTTTACCAAGAGACCCAGTACTTC
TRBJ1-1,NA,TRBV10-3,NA,CAISPAGNTEAFF,TGTGCCATCAGCCCGGCGGGGAACACTGAAGCTTTCTTT
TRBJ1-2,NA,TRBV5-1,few,CASSLESGGGGYTF,TGCGCCAGCAGCTTGGAGTCCGGGGGAGGAGGCTACACCTTC
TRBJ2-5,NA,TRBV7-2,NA,CASSRAGRETQYF,TGTGCCAGCAGTCGAGCTGGGAGAGAGACCCAGTACTTC